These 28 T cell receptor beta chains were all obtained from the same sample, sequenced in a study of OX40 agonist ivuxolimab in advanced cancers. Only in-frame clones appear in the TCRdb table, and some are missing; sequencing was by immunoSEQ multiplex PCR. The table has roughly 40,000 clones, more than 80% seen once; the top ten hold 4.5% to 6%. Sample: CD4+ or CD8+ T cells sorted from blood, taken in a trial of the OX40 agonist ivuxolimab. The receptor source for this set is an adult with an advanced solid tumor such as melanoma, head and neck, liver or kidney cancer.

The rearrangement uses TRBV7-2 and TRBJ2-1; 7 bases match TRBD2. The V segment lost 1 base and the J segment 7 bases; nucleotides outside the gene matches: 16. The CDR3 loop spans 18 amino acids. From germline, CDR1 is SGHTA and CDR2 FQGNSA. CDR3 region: CASSLVSISPGGRNEQFF. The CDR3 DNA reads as TGTGCCAGCAGCTTAGTATCGATTTCCCCGGGAGGTCGGAATGAGCAGTTCTTC.

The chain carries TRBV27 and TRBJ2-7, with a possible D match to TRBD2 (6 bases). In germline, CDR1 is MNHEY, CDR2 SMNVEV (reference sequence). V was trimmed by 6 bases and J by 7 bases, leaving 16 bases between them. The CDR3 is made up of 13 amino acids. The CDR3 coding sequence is TGTGCCAGCAGCCAAATCTTCGGGAGAGAGCAGTACTTC. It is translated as CASSQIFGREQYF.

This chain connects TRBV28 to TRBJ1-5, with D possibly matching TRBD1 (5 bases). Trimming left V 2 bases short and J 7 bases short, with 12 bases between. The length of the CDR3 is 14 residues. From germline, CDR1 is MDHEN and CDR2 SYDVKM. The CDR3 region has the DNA TGTGCCAGCAGTTTACCCGGGGCAGGGCAGCCCCAGCATTTT. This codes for CASSLPGAGQPQHF.

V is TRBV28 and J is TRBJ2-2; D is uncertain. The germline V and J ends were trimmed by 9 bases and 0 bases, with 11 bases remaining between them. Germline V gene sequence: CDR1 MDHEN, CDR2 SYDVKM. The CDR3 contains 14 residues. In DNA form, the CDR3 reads TGTGCCAGTAGAGAAAAACCGAACACCGGGGAGCTGTTTTTT. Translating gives CASREKPNTGELFF.

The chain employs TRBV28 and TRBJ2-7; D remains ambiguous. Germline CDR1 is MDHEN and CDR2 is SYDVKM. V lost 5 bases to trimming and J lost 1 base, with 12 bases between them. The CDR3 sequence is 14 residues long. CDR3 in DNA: TGTGCCAGCAGTACTACAGTCCCTTCCTACGAGCAGTACTTC. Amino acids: CASSTTVPSYEQYF.

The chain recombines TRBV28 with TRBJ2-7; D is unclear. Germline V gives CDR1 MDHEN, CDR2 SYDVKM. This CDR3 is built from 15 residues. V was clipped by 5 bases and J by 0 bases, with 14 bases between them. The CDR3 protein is CASSLTARVSYEQYF. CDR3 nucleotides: TGTGCCAGCAGTCTGACGGCCCGGGTCTCCTACGAGCAGTACTTC. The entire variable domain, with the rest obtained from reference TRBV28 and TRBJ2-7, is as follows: DVKVTQSSRYLVKRTGEKVFLECVQDMDHENMFWYRQDPGLGLRLIYFSYDVKMKEKGDIPEGYSVSREKKERFSLILESASTNQTSMYLCASSLTARVSYEQYFGPGTRLTVT.

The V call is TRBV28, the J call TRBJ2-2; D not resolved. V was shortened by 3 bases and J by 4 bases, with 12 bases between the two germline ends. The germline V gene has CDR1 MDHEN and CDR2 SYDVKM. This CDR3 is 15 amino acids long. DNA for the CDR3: TGTGCCAGCAGTTTCAGTTCCTTTAGCACCGGGGAGCTGTTTTTT. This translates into CASSFSSFSTGELFF.

The CDR3 DNA reads TGTGCCAGCAGCTTGGCCGCACTAGCGGGCTACAATGAGCAGTTCTTC. Its translation is CASSLAALAGYNEQFF. V is TRBV5-4 and J is TRBJ2-1, with 9 bases that match TRBD2. The CDR3 contains 16 residues. V lost 0 bases, J lost 3 bases, and 4 bases stayed unmatched. Germline V lookup: CDR1 SGHNT, CDR2 YYREEE (reference sequence).

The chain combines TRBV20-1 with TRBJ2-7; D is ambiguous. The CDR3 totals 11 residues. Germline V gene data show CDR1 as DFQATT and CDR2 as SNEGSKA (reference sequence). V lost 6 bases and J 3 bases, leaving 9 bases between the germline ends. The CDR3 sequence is CSAPDGYEQYF. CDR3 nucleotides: TGCAGTGCCCCGGACGGCTACGAGCAGTACTTC.

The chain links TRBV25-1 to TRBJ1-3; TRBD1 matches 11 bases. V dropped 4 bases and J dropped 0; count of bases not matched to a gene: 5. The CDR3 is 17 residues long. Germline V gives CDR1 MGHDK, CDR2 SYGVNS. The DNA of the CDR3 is TGTGCCAGCAGTGGATGGGACAGGGGGAACTCTGGAAACACCATATATTTT. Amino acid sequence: CASSGWDRGNSGNTIYF.

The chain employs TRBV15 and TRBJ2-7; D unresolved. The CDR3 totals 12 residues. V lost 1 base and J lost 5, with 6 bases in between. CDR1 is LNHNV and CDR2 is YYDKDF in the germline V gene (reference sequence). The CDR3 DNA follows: TGTGCCACCAGCAGAGTAGGGAACGAGCAGTACTTC. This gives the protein CATSRVGNEQYF.

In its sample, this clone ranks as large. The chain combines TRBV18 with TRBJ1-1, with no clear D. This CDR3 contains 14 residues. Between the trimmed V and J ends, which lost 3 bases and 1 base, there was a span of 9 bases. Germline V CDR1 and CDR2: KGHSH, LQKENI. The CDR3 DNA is TGTGCCAGCTCACCTTTACCGGGGAACACTGAAGCTTTCTTT. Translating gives CASSPLPGNTEAFF.

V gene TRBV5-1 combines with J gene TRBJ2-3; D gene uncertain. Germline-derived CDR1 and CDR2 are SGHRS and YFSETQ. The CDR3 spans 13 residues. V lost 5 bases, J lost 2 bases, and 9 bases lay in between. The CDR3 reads CASSITYTDTQYF. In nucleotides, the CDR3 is TGCGCCAGCAGTATCACATACACAGATACGCAGTATTTT.

The CDR3 is CSVEAAGAAAGELFF. The CDR3 DNA reads as TGCAGCGTTGAAGCGGCGGGGGCCGCAGCCGGGGAGCTGTTTTTT. The chain recombines TRBV29-1 with TRBJ2-2; TRBD2 is a possible D gene (7 bases). The CDR3 consists of 15 residues. Trimming left V 1 base short and J 6 bases short, with 15 bases between. The V gene's germline CDR1 is SQVTM and CDR2 ANQGSEA.

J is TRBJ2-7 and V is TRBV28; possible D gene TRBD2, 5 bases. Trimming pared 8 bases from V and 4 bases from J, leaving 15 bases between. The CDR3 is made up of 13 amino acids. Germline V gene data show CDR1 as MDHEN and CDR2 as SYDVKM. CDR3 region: CASLRELPYEQYF. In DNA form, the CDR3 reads TGTGCCAGCTTACGGGAACTCCCTTACGAGCAGTACTTC.

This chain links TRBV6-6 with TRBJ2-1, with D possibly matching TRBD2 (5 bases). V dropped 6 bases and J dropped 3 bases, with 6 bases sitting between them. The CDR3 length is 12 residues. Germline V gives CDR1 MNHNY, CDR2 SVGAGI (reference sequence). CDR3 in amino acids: CASRSGYNEQFF. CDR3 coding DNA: TGTGCCAGCAGGAGCGGCTACAATGAGCAGTTCTTC.

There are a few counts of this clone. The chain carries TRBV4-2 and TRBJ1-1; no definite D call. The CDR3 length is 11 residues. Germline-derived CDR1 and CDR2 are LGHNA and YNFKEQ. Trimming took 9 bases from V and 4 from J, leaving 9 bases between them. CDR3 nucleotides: TGTGCCAGTAGGGTAGGCACTGAAGCTTTCTTT. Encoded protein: CASRVGTEAFF.

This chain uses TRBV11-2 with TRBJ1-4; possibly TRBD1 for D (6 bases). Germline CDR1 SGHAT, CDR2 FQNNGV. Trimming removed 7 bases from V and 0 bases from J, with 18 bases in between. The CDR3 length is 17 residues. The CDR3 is CASIKGGHPATNEKLFF. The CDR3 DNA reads TGTGCCAGCATCAAGGGGGGACACCCTGCAACTAATGAAAAACTGTTTTTT.

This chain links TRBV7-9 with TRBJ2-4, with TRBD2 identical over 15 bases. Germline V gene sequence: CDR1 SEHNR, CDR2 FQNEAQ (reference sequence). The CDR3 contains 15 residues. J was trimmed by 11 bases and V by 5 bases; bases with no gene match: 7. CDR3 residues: CASSPTGLAGGFQYF. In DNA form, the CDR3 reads TGTGCCAGCAGCCCGACCGGACTAGCGGGAGGGTTTCAGTACTTC.

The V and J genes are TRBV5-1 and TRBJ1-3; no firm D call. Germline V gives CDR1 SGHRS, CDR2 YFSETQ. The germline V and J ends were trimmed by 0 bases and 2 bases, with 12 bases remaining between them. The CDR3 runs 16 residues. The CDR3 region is CASSLATGAAGNTIYF. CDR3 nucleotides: TGCGCCAGCAGCTTGGCCACGGGTGCCGCTGGAAACACCATATATTTT.

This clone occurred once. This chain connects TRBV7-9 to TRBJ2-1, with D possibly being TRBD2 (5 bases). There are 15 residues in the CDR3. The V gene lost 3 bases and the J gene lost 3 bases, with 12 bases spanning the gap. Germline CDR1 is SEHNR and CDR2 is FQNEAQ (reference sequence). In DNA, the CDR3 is TGTGCCAGCAGCTTTGTCGGACTCGGCTACAATGAGCAGTTCTTC. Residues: CASSFVGLGYNEQFF. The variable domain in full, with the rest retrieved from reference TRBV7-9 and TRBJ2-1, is DTGVSQNPRHKITKRGQNVTFRCDPISEHNRLYWYRQTLGQGPEFLTYFQNEAQLEKSRLLSDRFSAERPKGSFSTLEIQRTEQGDSAMYLCASSFVGLGYNEQFFGPGTRLTVL.

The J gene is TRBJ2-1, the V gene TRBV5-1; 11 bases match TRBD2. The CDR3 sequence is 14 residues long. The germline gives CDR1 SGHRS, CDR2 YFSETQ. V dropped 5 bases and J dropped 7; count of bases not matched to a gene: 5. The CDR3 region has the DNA TGCGCCAGCAGACTAGCGGGAGTTCCAAATGAGCAGTTCTTC. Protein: CASRLAGVPNEQFF.

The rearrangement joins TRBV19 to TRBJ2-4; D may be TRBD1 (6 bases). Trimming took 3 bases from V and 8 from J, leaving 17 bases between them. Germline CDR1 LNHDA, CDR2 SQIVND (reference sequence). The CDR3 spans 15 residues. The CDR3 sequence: CASSIGTPMWDIQYF. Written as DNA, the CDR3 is TGTGCCAGTAGTATTGGGACACCAATGTGGGACATTCAGTACTTC.

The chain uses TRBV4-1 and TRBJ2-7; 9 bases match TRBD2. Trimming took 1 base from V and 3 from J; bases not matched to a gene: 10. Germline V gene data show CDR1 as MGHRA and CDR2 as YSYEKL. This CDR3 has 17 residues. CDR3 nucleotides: TGCGCCAGCAGCCAAGGCCAAACTAGCGGGCTATACTACGAGCAGTACTTC. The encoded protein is CASSQGQTSGLYYEQYF.

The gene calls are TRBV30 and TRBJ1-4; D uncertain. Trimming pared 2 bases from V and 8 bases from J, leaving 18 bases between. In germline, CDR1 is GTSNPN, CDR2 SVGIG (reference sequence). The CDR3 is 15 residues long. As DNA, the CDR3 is TGTGCCTGGAGTAAAACGGTAACGGGTGTAGAAAAACTGTTTTTT. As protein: CAWSKTVTGVEKLFF.

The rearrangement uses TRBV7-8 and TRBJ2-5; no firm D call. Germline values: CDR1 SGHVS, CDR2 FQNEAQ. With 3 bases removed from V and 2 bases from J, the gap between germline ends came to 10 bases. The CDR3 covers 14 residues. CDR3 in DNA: TGTGCCAGCAGCTTGGGCAGAAGACAAGAGACCCAGTACTTC. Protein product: CASSLGRRQETQYF.

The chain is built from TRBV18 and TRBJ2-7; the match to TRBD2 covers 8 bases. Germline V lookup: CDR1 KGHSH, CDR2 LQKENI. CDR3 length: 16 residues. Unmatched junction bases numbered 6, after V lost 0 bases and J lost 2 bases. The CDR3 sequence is CASSPPLDSGTYEQYF. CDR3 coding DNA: TGTGCCAGCTCACCACCTTTGGATAGCGGGACCTACGAGCAGTACTTC.

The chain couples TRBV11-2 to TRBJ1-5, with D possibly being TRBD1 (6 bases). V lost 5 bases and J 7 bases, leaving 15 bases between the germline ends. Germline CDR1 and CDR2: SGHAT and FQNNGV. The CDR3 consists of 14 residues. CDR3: CASSQQGPGQPQHF. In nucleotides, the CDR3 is TGTGCCAGCAGCCAACAGGGCCCTGGGCAGCCCCAGCATTTT. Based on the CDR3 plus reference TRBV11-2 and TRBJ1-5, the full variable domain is EAGVAQSPRYKIIEKRQSVAFWCNPISGHATLYWYQQILGQGPKLLIQFQNNGVVDDSQLPKDRFSAERLKGVDSTLKIQPAKLEDSAVYLCASSQQGPGQPQHFGDGTRLSIL.